This TCR beta chain was sequenced in a study of T cell changes during pregnancy in multiple sclerosis. CDR3 length equals 14 residues. The V end lost 7 bases, the J end lost 5 bases, and 14 bases lay between the germline ends. Germline loops: CDR1 MDHEN, CDR2 SYDVKM. Here immunoSEQ multiplex PCR was the method, and the copy in TCRdb shows in-frame clones only, minus some. The top ten clones hold 0.15% to 0.2% of a sample with 45,000 to 60,000 clones, 92% of them seen once. The chain is built from TRBV28 and TRBJ1-4, with D possibly TRBD1 on 6 matching bases. Sequencing used CD4+ T cells from peripheral blood mononuclear cells, obtained in the second trimester of pregnancy. This TCR derives from a female donor with multiple sclerosis, enrolled in a pregnancy study. CDR3 loop: CASTLDRLNEKLFF. In nucleotides, the CDR3 is TGTGCCAGCACCCTTGACAGGCTAAATGAAAAACTGTTTTTT.